These T cell receptor beta chains were read from a single sample in a study of cytomegalovirus exposure and HLA in healthy donors. The data were produced by immunoSEQ multiplex PCR, yet TCRdb's version contains in-frame clones alone and is incomplete. Of about 79,000 clones listed, 80% to 95% are singletons. Sequencing was carried out using PBMCs. The receptor set was obtained from a woman in her twenties or thirties in good health and CMV-seronegative. Each CDR3 is given with its conserved first and last residue. The order of the fields is J gene, V gene, clone size, D gene, CDR3 DNA, CDR3 protein. D genes are given only for firm matches. Only some rows state a clone size, as once, few, many or a class for expanded clones.

J gene: TRBJ2-2; V gene: TRBV27; clone size: NA; D gene: TRBD1; CDR3 DNA: TGTGCCAGCGGACGGACAGGCGGAACCGGGGAGCTGTTTTTT; CDR3 protein: CASGRTGGTGELFF
J gene: TRBJ1-1; V gene: TRBV6-6; clone size: NA; D gene: NA; CDR3 DNA: TGTGCCAGCAGTTACCCGGGGGGGACTGAAGCTTTCTTT; CDR3 protein: CASSYPGGTEAFF
J gene: TRBJ2-5; V gene: TRBV30; clone size: NA; D gene: TRBD2; CDR3 DNA: TGTGCCTGGAGTGTAGGCGGGGGGCTTCAAGAGACCCAGTACTTC; CDR3 protein: CAWSVGGGLQETQYF
J gene: TRBJ2-1; V gene: TRBV5-1; clone size: NA; D gene: TRBD1; CDR3 DNA: TGCGCCACCGCACAGGGGGCAATTACAAATGAGCAGTTCTTC; CDR3 protein: CATAQGAITNEQFF
J gene: TRBJ1-4; V gene: TRBV18; clone size: NA; D gene: TRBD1; CDR3 DNA: TGTGCCAGCTCACCCCGGACAGGGGAGGTGTTAACTAATGAAAAACTGTTTTTT; CDR3 protein: CASSPRTGEVLTNEKLFF
J gene: TRBJ1-2; V gene: TRBV2; clone size: NA; D gene: TRBD1; CDR3 DNA: TGTGCCAGGGGGACAGGGGGTCCCTATGGCTACACCTTC; CDR3 protein: CARGTGGPYGYTF
J gene: TRBJ2-3; V gene: TRBV27; clone size: NA; D gene: NA; CDR3 DNA: TGTGCCAGCAGTTTCGGCGGATCAGATACGCAGTATTTT; CDR3 protein: CASSFGGSDTQYF
J gene: TRBJ2-1; V gene: TRBV4-1; clone size: NA; D gene: TRBD2; CDR3 DNA: TGCGCCAGCAGCCCGGGACTAGCGGGAGGGGGGGTTTACAATGAGCAGTTCTTC; CDR3 protein: CASSPGLAGGGVYNEQFF
J gene: TRBJ1-2; V gene: TRBV6-6; clone size: NA; D gene: TRBD1; CDR3 DNA: TGTGCCAGCAGGACGGACGGACAGGCCTATGGCTACACCTTC; CDR3 protein: CASRTDGQAYGYTF
J gene: TRBJ1-2; V gene: TRBV5-1; clone size: once; D gene: NA; CDR3 DNA: TGCGCCAGCAGCCGGGATTGGGGCTATGGCTACACCTTC; CDR3 protein: CASSRDWGYGYTF
J gene: TRBJ1-1; V gene: TRBV7-2; clone size: NA; D gene: NA; CDR3 DNA: TGTGCCAGCTCGAGATTCGACACTGAAGCTTTCTTT; CDR3 protein: CASSRFDTEAFF
J gene: TRBJ2-7; V gene: TRBV29-1; clone size: NA; D gene: TRBD1; CDR3 DNA: TGCAGCGTTCGGACAGGGTTGGCCTACGAGCAGTACTTC; CDR3 protein: CSVRTGLAYEQYF
J gene: TRBJ2-7; V gene: TRBV10-3; clone size: NA; D gene: NA; CDR3 DNA: TGTGCCATCAGTGATCGTGTCAGCTCCTACGAGCAGTACTTC; CDR3 protein: CAISDRVSSYEQYF
J gene: TRBJ2-7; V gene: TRBV19; clone size: NA; D gene: NA; CDR3 DNA: TGTGCCAGTAGGGCCACCCCCACCTACGAGCAGTACTTC; CDR3 protein: CASRATPTYEQYF
J gene: TRBJ2-7; V gene: TRBV5-1; clone size: once; D gene: TRBD2; CDR3 DNA: TGCGCCAGCAGCTTGGCCCCCGGGGGGGGTATTTACGAGCAGTACTTC; CDR3 protein: CASSLAPGGGIYEQYF
J gene: TRBJ2-1; V gene: TRBV5-1; clone size: NA; D gene: TRBD2; CDR3 DNA: TGCGCCAGCAGCTTGATTGCATTGGGGTTAGGGACTAGCTCCTACAATGAGCAGTTCTTC; CDR3 protein: CASSLIALGLGTSSYNEQFF
J gene: TRBJ2-1; V gene: TRBV30; clone size: NA; D gene: TRBD1; CDR3 DNA: TGTGCCTGGACGGGACAGGGGGGCTCCTACAATGAGCAGTTCTTC; CDR3 protein: CAWTGQGGSYNEQFF
J gene: TRBJ1-1; V gene: TRBV6-1; clone size: NA; D gene: TRBD1; CDR3 DNA: TGTGCCAGCAGTGAAGGGACAGGGGTTACTGAAGCTTTCTTT; CDR3 protein: CASSEGTGVTEAFF
J gene: TRBJ1-1; V gene: TRBV6-5; clone size: NA; D gene: TRBD1; CDR3 DNA: TGTGCCAGCAGGGTGGACAGGGGCAACACTGAAGCTTTCTTT; CDR3 protein: CASRVDRGNTEAFF
J gene: TRBJ1-2; V gene: TRBV30; clone size: once; D gene: NA; CDR3 DNA: TGTGCCTGGGAAGACAGGCCCTATGGCTACACCTTC; CDR3 protein: CAWEDRPYGYTF
J gene: TRBJ2-7; V gene: TRBV6-5; clone size: NA; D gene: NA; CDR3 DNA: TGTGCCAGCAGTTACTCGAGGGGGGGAACCTACGAGCAGTACTTC; CDR3 protein: CASSYSRGGTYEQYF
J gene: TRBJ2-7; V gene: TRBV27; clone size: NA; D gene: NA; CDR3 DNA: TGTGCCAGCAAGGACACGAGCTCCTACGAGCAGTACTTC; CDR3 protein: CASKDTSSYEQYF
J gene: TRBJ1-5; V gene: TRBV28; clone size: NA; D gene: NA; CDR3 DNA: TGTGCCAGCAGTTTATTGAGTCAGGCGGGGGCTCACAATCAGCCCCAGCATTTT; CDR3 protein: CASSLLSQAGAHNQPQHF
J gene: TRBJ1-5; V gene: TRBV5-1; clone size: NA; D gene: NA; CDR3 DNA: TGCGCCAGCAGCTTGGCCCCGGGGAGCAATCAGCCCCAGCATTTT; CDR3 protein: CASSLAPGSNQPQHF
J gene: TRBJ1-2; V gene: TRBV18; clone size: NA; D gene: TRBD1; CDR3 DNA: TGTGCCAGCTCACCATCAGACAGGGTGGGTGGCTACACCTTC; CDR3 protein: CASSPSDRVGGYTF
J gene: TRBJ2-1; V gene: TRBV5-4; clone size: NA; D gene: NA; CDR3 DNA: TGTGCCAGCAGCTCAGTGGAGACAGGTACTTATGAGCAGTTCTTC; CDR3 protein: CASSSVETGTYEQFF
J gene: TRBJ1-1; V gene: TRBV7-2; clone size: NA; D gene: TRBD1; CDR3 DNA: TGTGCCAGCAGCGACAGGACAGGAGGAAGGACTGAAGCTTTCTTT; CDR3 protein: CASSDRTGGRTEAFF
J gene: TRBJ2-1; V gene: TRBV18; clone size: NA; D gene: NA; CDR3 DNA: TGTGCCAGCTCAAACCGGGACTCCGAAAGCTCCTACAATGAGCAGTTCTTC; CDR3 protein: CASSNRDSESSYNEQFF
J gene: TRBJ2-5; V gene: TRBV5-1; clone size: NA; D gene: NA; CDR3 DNA: TGCGCCAGCAGCTTGGGGGGGCCAGGGGAGACCCAGTACTTC; CDR3 protein: CASSLGGPGETQYF
J gene: TRBJ1-2; V gene: TRBV19; clone size: NA; D gene: NA; CDR3 DNA: TGTGCCAGTAGTATCATCGGGCAGGGGTCGACAACTAACTATGGCTACACCTTC; CDR3 protein: CASSIIGQGSTTNYGYTF
J gene: TRBJ2-1; V gene: TRBV6-1; clone size: once; D gene: NA; CDR3 DNA: TGTGCCAGCAGAGTGGGGGGGCCAGGTGAGCAGTTCTTC; CDR3 protein: CASRVGGPGEQFF
J gene: TRBJ2-7; V gene: TRBV4-3; clone size: NA; D gene: TRBD1; CDR3 DNA: TGCGCCAGCAGCCAAGAGAGACAGGGGAGGTACGAGCAGTACTTC; CDR3 protein: CASSQERQGRYEQYF
J gene: TRBJ1-4; V gene: TRBV9; clone size: NA; D gene: NA; CDR3 DNA: TGTGCCAGCAGCGTGACAGCAACTAATGAAAAACTGTTTTTT; CDR3 protein: CASSVTATNEKLFF
J gene: TRBJ2-4; V gene: TRBV18; clone size: NA; D gene: TRBD2; CDR3 DNA: TGTGCCAGCTCACCGGGCGCGGGAGGGTCCAAAAACATTCAGTACTTC; CDR3 protein: CASSPGAGGSKNIQYF
J gene: TRBJ2-1; V gene: TRBV2; clone size: NA; D gene: NA; CDR3 DNA: TGTGCCAGCAGTGAAGCTAGCATTCGACGCGGGGAGCAGTTCTTC; CDR3 protein: CASSEASIRRGEQFF
J gene: TRBJ1-1; V gene: TRBV29-1; clone size: NA; D gene: NA; CDR3 DNA: TGCAGCGTACGAATTCAGGGCTCTGAAGCTTTCTTT; CDR3 protein: CSVRIQGSEAFF
J gene: TRBJ1-2; V gene: TRBV4-1; clone size: NA; D gene: TRBD1; CDR3 DNA: TGCGCCAGCAGCCAAGCCATCGGGACAGAAAACTATGGCTACACCTTC; CDR3 protein: CASSQAIGTENYGYTF
J gene: TRBJ2-5; V gene: TRBV29-1; clone size: NA; D gene: NA; CDR3 DNA: TGCAGCGCCGACGAGGGACAGGGGAGAGCGGGAGGCTCAAAGACCCAGTACTTC; CDR3 protein: CSADEGQGRAGGSKTQYF
J gene: TRBJ1-3; V gene: TRBV30; clone size: once; D gene: NA; CDR3 DNA: TGTGCCTGGAGGGGGGGGACTGGAAACACCATATATTTT; CDR3 protein: CAWRGGTGNTIYF
J gene: TRBJ2-3; V gene: TRBV10-3; clone size: few; D gene: NA; CDR3 DNA: TGTGCCATCAGTCCGGGACTGCCTCCTAGCACAGATACGCAGTATTTT; CDR3 protein: CAISPGLPPSTDTQYF
J gene: TRBJ1-1; V gene: TRBV9; clone size: NA; D gene: TRBD1; CDR3 DNA: TGTGCCAGCAGCAATACAGGGGACACTGAAGCTTTCTTT; CDR3 protein: CASSNTGDTEAFF
J gene: TRBJ1-4; V gene: TRBV6-6; clone size: NA; D gene: TRBD1; CDR3 DNA: TGTGCCAGCAGTAAGGGACAGCAACTGTTTTTT; CDR3 protein: CASSKGQQLFF
J gene: TRBJ1-2; V gene: TRBV19; clone size: few; D gene: NA; CDR3 DNA: TGTGCCAGTACGGACAGCCCATCGGGCTATGGCTACACCTTC; CDR3 protein: CASTDSPSGYGYTF
J gene: TRBJ1-2; V gene: TRBV6-6; clone size: NA; D gene: NA; CDR3 DNA: TGTGCCAGCACCGACGGGGAGGGTATGGGCTACACCTTC; CDR3 protein: CASTDGEGMGYTF
J gene: TRBJ2-2; V gene: TRBV7-3; clone size: NA; D gene: NA; CDR3 DNA: TGTGCCAGCAGCTCGCGGGGCGGGGAGCTGTTTTTT; CDR3 protein: CASSSRGGELFF
J gene: TRBJ1-5; V gene: TRBV7-8; clone size: NA; D gene: NA; CDR3 DNA: TGTGCCAGCAGCTTAGGGTTTAGTCAGCCCCAGCATTTT; CDR3 protein: CASSLGFSQPQHF